This TCR beta chain emerged from a study of cytomegalovirus exposure and HLA in healthy donors. Study-wide points: Analysis performed later found 16,951 TCR beta sequences associated with HLA alleles at 0.05 false discovery rate. Despite most TCR sequences being rare, some public TCRs occurred in many donors. It was reported in a later analysis that an Asian-associated ancestry cluster showed fewer N-insertions than the roughly 660-donor mean.

Worth noting for this clone: What it binds is unknown.

Germline V gene lookup returns CDR1 MNHEY and CDR2 SMNVEV (reference sequence). The CDR3 length is 17 residues. V dropped 3 bases and J dropped 6; count of bases not matched to a gene: 13. A multiplex PCR was run with 60 Vbeta primers and 13 Jbeta primers. Data came from immunoSEQ multiplex PCR; TCRdb stores just in-frame clones and leaves some out. The sample yields roughly 100,000 clones, roughly 80% seen once. The chain is built from TRBV27 and TRBJ2-1; 8 nucleotides line up with TRBD2. The TCR sequence derives from a man younger than 45 in good health and CMV-seropositive. Sequencing was done on a sample of PBMCs. The CDR3 protein is CASSFGGKIGLANEQFF. CDR3 DNA sequence: TGTGCCAGCAGTTTCGGGGGTAAGATCGGACTAGCCAATGAGCAGTTCTTC.